This T cell receptor beta chain comes out of a study of spatial heterogeneity in lung cancer (dated by TCRdb to about 2019). Regarding the study in general: More beta-chain than alpha-chain transcripts were consistently detected, likely reflecting higher beta-chain transcript abundance. In the raw uncorrected reads, each unique combination of TCR and UMI appeared more than ten times on average. In non-small cell lung cancer, the study made a quantitative comparison of TCR alpha and beta repertoires among multiple tumor regions, matched nontumor lung and blood. The study linked features of the TCR repertoire to counts of nonsynonymous mutations, which were determined by whole-exome sequencing of tumor tissue. Both alpha and beta chains were TCR-sequenced in about 240 tumor regions, approximately 67 matched nontumor lung samples and roughly 50 PBMC samples obtained at surgery.

The meaning of the sample's time point label: sample taken at primary tumor resection. TCR sequencing used whole RNA extracted from tumor and nontumor lung tissue, or from cryopreserved PBMC samples, without cell sorting. The donors were 72 patients from the lung TRACERx cohort who had early-stage, untreated non-small cell lung cancer. Only patients for whom sufficient RNA was available from at least two tumor regions were selected for TCR sequencing. Overall study results and their limits: Ubiquitous expanded tumor TCRs showed up in blood more often at tumor resection than at routine follow-up. Additional single-cell paired TCR alpha and beta sequencing was considered necessary to confirm, at a functional level, the hypothesis that regional TCRs recognize regional mutations.

V gives up 5 bases and J gives up 1 base, and the segment between their germline ends measures 11 bases. The CDR3 holds 14 amino acids from the cysteine to the phenylalanine. The retained sequence is limited to the CDR3, 42 bases, with the frame set at the first base. Sequences SGHTA (CDR1) and FQGTGA (CDR2) are obtained from the germline V gene. This clonotype was counted many times. The target of this receptor is not known. No quality values exist for individual bases; no much larger clone is one base distant. Library method: 5' RACE. The instrument given in TCRdb is NextSeq 500. The TCR library protocol attached a unique molecular identifier to each TCR cDNA molecule to allow correction of PCR and sequencing errors. Per the original workflow: TCR identification, UMI-based error correction and CDR3 extraction were performed with Decombinator tools. Expanded TCRs were defined as those above a frequency of 2 per 1,000, corresponding to the top 1% of the tumor frequency distribution. Rényi diversity was computed with the R vegan package after subsampling each repertoire 100 times to 5,000 TCRs. CDR3 similarity networks were constructed using string-kernel similarity of amino acid triplets, with links drawn between CDR3s whose pairwise similarity was above 0.82. TCRdb redid the processing of the public reads, applying fastp at Q25 and MiXCR, and retained in-frame beta chains. Rows are unified per CDR3 protein, each entry keeping the most common DNA and genes. The V and J calls shown here were made by TCRdb, not taken from the authors' results. The sample table contains about 22,000 distinct CDR3 sequences; only one count was recorded for 4.6% of them. Clones ranked in the top ten supply 30% to 40% of the sample.

Sample: PBMCs, taken at surgery. The TCR originated in a male donor with early-stage non-small cell lung cancer. The chain is assembled from TRBV7-3 and TRBJ1-1; no confident D gene assignment can be made. The CDR3 corresponds to CASSVSPGNTEAFF. Here is the DNA: TGTGCCAGCAGCGTCAGCCCGGGGAACACTGAAGCTTTCTTT.